The 30 T cell receptor beta chains below all came from one sample that was sequenced in a study of T cell repertoires in cytomegalovirus infection. Their cognate antigens are unknown. Via MiXCR, TCRdb re-called the reads, giving one row per CDR3 protein. Of about 920,000 distinct CDR3 sequences in the sample, around 30% were seen once. The specimen comprised cultured CD8+ T cells from PBMCs, sampled from culture after CMV antigen stimulation. These receptors were collected from a human donor in good health (CMV status not recorded). Some clones in this sample may be carry-over from other donors' samples.

This rearrangement joins TRBV10-3 to TRBJ2-4; TRBD2 matches at 7 bases. This CDR3 has 16 amino acids. Per the germline V gene, CDR1 is ENHRY and CDR2 is SYGVKD. J was trimmed by 3 bases and V by 3 bases; bases with no gene match: 8. The CDR3 DNA reads as TGTGCCATCAGTGACCCGGGGAGGGTGGTCAAAAACATTCAGTACTTC. Protein: CAISDPGRVVKNIQYF.

V usage is TRBV20-1 and J usage is TRBJ1-1, with D possibly matching TRBD1 (6 bases). Germline CDR1 DFQATT, CDR2 SNEGSKA (reference sequence). The V end lost 3 bases, the J end lost 4 bases, and 21 bases lay between the germline ends. The CDR3 extends over 16 amino acids. CDR3 residues: CSARGGGGDLGTEAFF. For the CDR3, the DNA is TGCAGTGCTAGGGGGGGAGGGGGGGACCTGGGCACTGAAGCTTTCTTT.

This clonotype showed up just a few times. This rearrangement joins TRBV6-5 to TRBJ1-2; possible D gene TRBD1, 5 bases. V lost 0 bases, J lost 2 bases, and 7 bases lay in between. CDR1 and CDR2 (germline): MNHEY, SVGAGI. The CDR3 is 14 residues long. CDR3 coding DNA: TGTGCCAGCAGTTACTCGAAGGGGAACTATGGCTACACCTTC. Its protein is CASSYSKGNYGYTF.

This clonotype came up once. The chain links TRBV6-5 to TRBJ1-2, with no clear D. The CDR3 is made up of 14 amino acids. Germline loops: CDR1 MNHEY, CDR2 SVGAGI. V was shortened by 5 bases and J by 3 bases, with 13 bases between the two germline ends. CDR3 bases: TGTGCCAGCAGTAAACGCCAGAATTACTATGGCTACACCTTC. It encodes CASSKRQNYYGYTF.

The CDR3 DNA reads TGTGCCAGCAGCGCGGGGGGGACAAATGAGCAGTTCTTC. Protein: CASSAGGTNEQFF. The V call is TRBV7-2, the J call TRBJ2-1; 9 bases line up with TRBD2. The CDR3 extends over 13 amino acids. V lost 5 bases and J lost 7; bases outside the gene matches: 3. Germline assignment: CDR1 SGHTA and CDR2 FQGNSA.

This clonotype was observed a handful of times. The CDR3 protein is CASSQDGNLRDTQYF. Here the CDR3 DNA reads TGTGCCAGCAGCCAAGATGGTAACCTCAGGGATACGCAGTATTTT. The chain joins TRBV14 to TRBJ2-3; D remains unclear. Trimming removed 0 bases from V and 6 bases from J, with 13 bases in between. Per the germline V gene, CDR1 is SGHDN and CDR2 is FVKESK. This CDR3 contains 15 residues.

The V call is TRBV23-1, the J call TRBJ2-2; D gene uncertain. TRBV23-1 is reported as an ORF; its role is uncertain. With 9 bases removed from V and 0 bases from J, the gap between germline ends came to 20 bases. The CDR3 runs to 17 residues. CDR3 bases: TGCGCCAGAATAGGTCGGGTCCAACCCTCGAACACCGGGGAGCTGTTTTTT. Amino acid sequence: CARIGRVQPSNTGELFF.

The chain employs TRBV19 and TRBJ2-1; 9 bases line up with TRBD2. This CDR3 spans 17 amino acids. The J segment lost 4 bases and the V segment lost 5 bases, leaving 12 bases of the junction unmatched. Germline CDR1 is LNHDA and CDR2 is SQIVND (reference sequence). The CDR3 loop reads CASSPRPSGGRYNEQFF. CDR3 in DNA: TGTGCCAGTAGTCCTCGCCCAAGCGGGGGGAGATACAATGAGCAGTTCTTC.

The V gene is TRBV4-3, the J gene TRBJ2-3; 9 nucleotides line up with TRBD2. This CDR3 has 16 amino acids. Germline loops: CDR1 LGHNA, CDR2 YSLEER. After removal of 4 bases from V and 0 bases from J, the junction contained 5 bases not matched to a gene. This CDR3 is CASSPVLAGSTDTQYF. The CDR3 coding sequence is TGCGCCAGCAGCCCCGTCCTAGCGGGGAGCACAGATACGCAGTATTTT.

For the CDR3, the DNA is TGTGCCAGCAGTTACGACAGTATGGAGACCCAGTACTTC. This translates into CASSYDSMETQYF. V gene TRBV6-5 combines with J gene TRBJ2-5; a weak D match, TRBD1 (5 bases). Germline assignment: CDR1 MNHEY and CDR2 SVGAGI. This CDR3 comprises 13 residues. V dropped 2 bases and J dropped 5 bases, with 9 bases sitting between them.

V usage is TRBV3-1 and J usage is TRBJ1-1; TRBD1 is a possible D gene (5 bases). V was trimmed by 4 bases and J by 1 base, leaving 10 bases between them. This CDR3 spans 14 amino acids. Germline CDR1 reads LGHDT; CDR2 reads YNNKEL (reference sequence). Here the CDR3 reads CASSRTRANTEAFF. The CDR3 DNA reads TGTGCCAGCAGCCGTACCAGGGCGAACACTGAAGCTTTCTTT. Based on the CDR3 plus reference TRBV3-1 and TRBJ1-1, the full variable domain is DTAVSQTPKYLVTQMGNDKSIKCEQNLGHDTMYWYKQDSKKFLKIMFSYNNKELIINETVPNRFSPKSPDKAHLNLHINSLELGDSAVYFCASSRTRANTEAFFGQGTRLTVV.

This clonotype was seen more than once but under ten times. This chain links TRBV29-1 with TRBJ1-2, with 12 bases matching TRBD1. Germline V gene sequence: CDR1 SQVTM, CDR2 ANQGSEA. The CDR3 spans 12 residues. J was trimmed by 8 bases and V by 6 bases; bases with no gene match: 4. The CDR3 loop is CSVGTGGRGYTF. CDR3 nucleotides: TGCAGCGTCGGGACAGGGGGCCGGGGCTACACCTTC.

The V and J genes are TRBV4-1 and TRBJ2-1; a weak D match, TRBD1 (5 bases). Germline CDR1 is MGHRA and CDR2 is YSYEKL. The germline V and J ends were trimmed by 0 bases and 4 bases, with 13 bases remaining between them. CDR3 length: 16 residues. The CDR3 reads CASSQDIMDTYNEQFF. The CDR3 DNA reads as TGCGCCAGCAGCCAAGATATTATGGACACATACAATGAGCAGTTCTTC.

There are a few counts of this clonotype. This chain uses TRBV25-1 with TRBJ1-1; 8 nucleotides align to TRBD1. The CDR3 length is 15 residues. Trimming at V came to 7 bases and at J to 3 bases, leaving 10 bases not matched to a gene. Germline V CDR1 and CDR2: MGHDK, SYGVNS. The CDR3 loop reads CASTQSGQGYTEAFF. CDR3 bases: TGTGCCAGCACTCAAAGTGGACAGGGATACACTGAAGCTTTCTTT.

V gene TRBV19 combines with J gene TRBJ1-5; 9 nucleotides line up with TRBD1. Germline lookup yields CDR1 LNHDA and CDR2 SQIVND (reference sequence). Losses at the gene ends were 7 bases for V and 4 bases for J; bases not matched to a gene: 5. This CDR3 has 14 residues. The CDR3 DNA follows: TGTGCCAGTACCTCCGGACAGGGGAATCAGCCCCAGCATTTT. Translating gives CASTSGQGNQPQHF.

This clonotype was seen only once. The gene calls are TRBV12-3 or TRBV12-4 and TRBJ1-6; a possible D gene is TRBD1 (5 bases). The CDR3 has 18 amino acids. V lost 5 bases to trimming and J lost 2 bases, with 19 bases between them. The CDR3 reads CASSPGTDLWTYNSPLHF. CDR3 bases: TGTGCCAGCAGTCCCGGGACCGACCTTTGGACCTATAATTCACCCCTCCACTTT.

The V gene is TRBV28, the J gene TRBJ2-1, with 7 bases aligning to TRBD1. Trimming took 6 bases from V and 5 from J; bases not matched to a gene: 7. The CDR3 covers 14 residues. Germline loops: CDR1 MDHEN, CDR2 SYDVKM. The CDR3 nucleotides read TGTGCCAGCAGACTGACAGGGTCGAACAATGAGCAGTTCTTC. As protein: CASRLTGSNNEQFF.

The chain is built from TRBV15 and TRBJ2-7; 10 nucleotides align to TRBD1. Germline V lookup: CDR1 LNHNV, CDR2 YYDKDF (reference sequence). After removal of 3 bases from V and 1 base from J, the junction contained 3 bases not matched to a gene. This CDR3 is 15 amino acids long. CDR3 residues: CATSRGQGLSYEQYF. The DNA of the CDR3 is TGTGCCACCAGCAGGGGACAGGGGCTTTCCTACGAGCAGTACTTC.

This clonotype was detected only a few times. This chain links TRBV7-9 with TRBJ1-2; D gene unclear. Per germline, CDR1 SEHNR and CDR2 FQNEAQ (reference sequence). Trimming removed 5 bases from V and 3 bases from J, with 1 base in between. This CDR3 is built from 10 residues. The CDR3 DNA reads TGTGCCAGCAGCGACTATGGCTACACCTTC. Its protein product is CASSDYGYTF.

The chain combines TRBV12-3 or TRBV12-4 with TRBJ2-1; D is ambiguous. Trimming shortened V by 1 base and J by 0 bases, and 28 bases separated the two germline ends. The CDR3 runs 22 residues. CDR3 sequence: CASSLGVFFGVQQDSSYNEQFF. CDR3 DNA sequence: TGTGCCAGCAGTTTAGGGGTATTTTTTGGGGTTCAACAAGATAGCTCCTACAATGAGCAGTTCTTC.

To note about this clonotype: The junction does not match germline at one end; this may be a read error. The CDR3 sequence: CASSLPGQGIGKQYF. The DNA of the CDR3 is TGTGCCAGCAGCCTCCCGGGACAGGGAATCGGCAAGCAGTACTTC. This chain joins TRBV5-1 and TRBJ2-7; 9 bases map to TRBD1. Looked up from germline, CDR1 is SGHRS and CDR2 is YFSETQ. CDR3 size: 15 residues.

This clonotype showed up just a few times. This sequence joins TRBV7-6 and TRBJ2-1; D is unclear. The CDR3 is made up of 14 amino acids. Per the germline V gene, CDR1 is SGHVS and CDR2 is FNYEAQ. V dropped 1 base and J dropped 3 bases, with 7 bases sitting between them. The CDR3 bases are TGTGCCAGCAGCTTAGATCTACTCTACAATGAGCAGTTCTTC. Translation: CASSLDLLYNEQFF.

This clonotype showed up just once. The J gene is TRBJ2-2, the V gene TRBV3-1, with 11 bases identical to TRBD2. With V trimmed by 0 bases and J by 0 bases, 6 bases remained unmatched. The CDR3 loop spans 19 amino acids. Germline V gives CDR1 LGHDT, CDR2 YNNKEL (reference sequence). The CDR3 reads CASSQEPSGGFTNTGELFF. The CDR3 nucleotides read TGTGCCAGCAGCCAAGAACCTAGCGGGGGGTTTACGAACACCGGGGAGCTGTTTTTT.

This clonotype was seen repeatedly, ten times or more. The chain employs TRBV7-8 and TRBJ2-3; 7 bases are a match to TRBD1. Germline V gene data show CDR1 as SGHVS and CDR2 as FQNEAQ. V trimming: 4 bases; J trimming: 3 bases; junction bases outside the gene matches: 4. The CDR3 loop spans 14 amino acids. The CDR3 sequence is CASSSTGKTDTQYF. CDR3 sequence (DNA): TGTGCCAGCAGCTCGACAGGGAAAACAGATACGCAGTATTTT.

There are many counts of this clonotype. The chain recombines TRBV7-2 with TRBJ1-5; D call uncertain. Trimming took off 5 bases at V and 3 bases at J, with 14 bases between the two ends. The CDR3 is made up of 15 amino acids. Germline CDR1 SGHTA, CDR2 FQGNSA. As DNA, the CDR3 is TGTGCCAGCAGCGACTGGGGTGGCCCCAATCAGCCCCAGCATTTT. It specifies CASSDWGGPNQPQHF.

The chain couples TRBV6-2 or TRBV6-3 to TRBJ2-7; TRBD1 matches at 9 bases. The CDR3 runs 15 residues. Germline CDR1 MNHEY, CDR2 SVGEGT. The junction had 8 bases not matched to a gene; V was cut back by 4 bases and J by 4 bases. The CDR3 DNA reads TGTGCCAGCAGTTCCCTTCGGACAGGGGATTACGAGCAGTACGTC. The encoded protein is CASSSLRTGDYEQYV.

This clonotype showed up just a few times. The chain links TRBV5-1 to TRBJ2-3, with 10 bases fitting TRBD2. Trimming took 0 bases from V and 5 from J; bases not matched to a gene: 6. The CDR3 runs 16 residues. CDR1 SGHRS and CDR2 YFSETQ come from the germline V gene. The CDR3 bases are TGCGCCAGCAGCTTGGAGCCTAGCGGGGGTTTAGATACGCAGTATTTT. Translated: CASSLEPSGGLDTQYF.

This clonotype was counted ten times or more. The genes are TRBV5-5 and TRBJ1-6, with 8 bases identical to TRBD1. The CDR3 contains 14 residues. V shed 5 bases, J shed 10 bases, and the junction held 8 bases outside the gene matches. Germline values: CDR1 SGHKS, CDR2 YYEKEE (reference sequence). In DNA, the CDR3 is TGTGCCAGCAGGTGGACAGGGTTCGGCTCACCCCTCCACTTT. It codes for CASRWTGFGSPLHF.

The chain couples TRBV5-1 to TRBJ2-1, with 9 nucleotides matching TRBD2. With V trimmed by 3 bases and J by 4 bases, 8 bases remained unmatched. This CDR3 contains 16 residues. CDR1 is SGHRS and CDR2 is YFSETQ in the germline V gene. The DNA for the CDR3 is TGCGCCAGCAGCTGGCCTAGCGGGGAGCCTTACAATGAGCAGTTCTTC. This sequence encodes CASSWPSGEPYNEQFF.

A note on this clonotype: A much larger clone lies a single base off, so this may be a read error. The chain uses TRBV7-9 and TRBJ2-5; possibly TRBD2 for D (6 bases). V lost 1 base and J lost 1, with 19 bases in between. Germline-derived CDR1 and CDR2 are SEHNR and FQNEAQ (reference sequence). CDR3 size: 18 residues. Written as DNA, the CDR3 is TGTGCCAGCAGCTTAGAAGCTTGGGACTGGAGGTCCCAAGAGACCCAGTACTTC. Residues: CASSLEAWDWRSQETQYF.